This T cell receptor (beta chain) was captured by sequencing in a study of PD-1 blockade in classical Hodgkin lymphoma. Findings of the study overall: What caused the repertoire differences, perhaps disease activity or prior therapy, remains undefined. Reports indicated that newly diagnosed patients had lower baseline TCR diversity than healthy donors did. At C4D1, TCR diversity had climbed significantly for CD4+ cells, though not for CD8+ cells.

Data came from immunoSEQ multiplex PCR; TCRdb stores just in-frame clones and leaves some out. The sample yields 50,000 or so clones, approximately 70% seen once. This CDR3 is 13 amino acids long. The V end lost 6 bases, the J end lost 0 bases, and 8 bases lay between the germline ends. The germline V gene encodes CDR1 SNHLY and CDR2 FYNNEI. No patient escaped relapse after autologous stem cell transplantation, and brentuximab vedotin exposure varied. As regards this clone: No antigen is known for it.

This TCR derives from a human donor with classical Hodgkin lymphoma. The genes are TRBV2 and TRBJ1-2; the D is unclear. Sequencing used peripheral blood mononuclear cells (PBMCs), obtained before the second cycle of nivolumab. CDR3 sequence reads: CASRAEANYGYTF. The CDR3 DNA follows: TGTGCCAGCAGGGCGGAAGCTAACTATGGCTACACCTTC.